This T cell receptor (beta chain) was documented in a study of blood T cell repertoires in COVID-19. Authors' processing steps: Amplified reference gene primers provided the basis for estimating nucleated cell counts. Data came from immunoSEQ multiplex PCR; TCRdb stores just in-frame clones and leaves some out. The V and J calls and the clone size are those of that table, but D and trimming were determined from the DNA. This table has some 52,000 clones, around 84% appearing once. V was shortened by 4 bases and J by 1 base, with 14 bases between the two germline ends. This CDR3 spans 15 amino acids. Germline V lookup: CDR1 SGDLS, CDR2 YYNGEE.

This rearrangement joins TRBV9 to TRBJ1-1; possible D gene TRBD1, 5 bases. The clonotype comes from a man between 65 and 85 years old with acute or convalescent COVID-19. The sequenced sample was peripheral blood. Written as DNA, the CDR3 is TGTGCCAGCAGCAGGGGCCCCCCCGAGAACACTGAAGCTTTCTTT. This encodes CASSRGPPENTEAFF.